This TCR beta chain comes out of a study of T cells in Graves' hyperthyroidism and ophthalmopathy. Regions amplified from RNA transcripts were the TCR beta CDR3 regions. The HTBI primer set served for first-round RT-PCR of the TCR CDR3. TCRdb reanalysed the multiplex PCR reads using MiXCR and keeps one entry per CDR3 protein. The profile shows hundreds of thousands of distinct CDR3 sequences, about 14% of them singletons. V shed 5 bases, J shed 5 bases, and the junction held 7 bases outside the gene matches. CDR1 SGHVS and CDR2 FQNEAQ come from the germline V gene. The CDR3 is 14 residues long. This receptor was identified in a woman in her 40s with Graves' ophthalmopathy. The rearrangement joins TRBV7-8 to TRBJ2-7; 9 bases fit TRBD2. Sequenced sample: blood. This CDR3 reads CASSRAGGRDEQYF. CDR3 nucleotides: TGTGCCAGCAGCCGCGCGGGAGGGCGTGACGAGCAGTACTTC. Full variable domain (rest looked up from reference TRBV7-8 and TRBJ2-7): GAGVSQSPRYKVAKRGQDVALRCDPISGHVSLFWYQQALGQGPEFLTYFQNEAQLDKSGLPSDRFFAERPEGSVSTLKIQRTQQEDSAVYLCASSRAGGRDEQYFGPGTRLTVT.